These 9 T cell receptor beta chains were sequenced from one sample in a study of T cell repertoires in cytomegalovirus infection. MiXCR, applied by TCRdb to the reads, yields one record per CDR3 protein. The top ten hold around 9.5% of the sample, which has about 260,000 distinct CDR3 sequences, roughly an eighth seen once. The material sequenced was PBMCs. All receptors come from a human donor in good health (CMV status not recorded). Some clones in this sample may be carry-over from other donors' samples.

The chain is built from TRBV3-1 and TRBJ1-2; maybe TRBD1 (5 bases). The CDR3 is 15 amino acids. Trimming removed 4 bases from V and 2 bases from J, with 14 bases in between. The V gene's germline CDR1 is LGHDT and CDR2 YNNKEL (reference sequence). The CDR3 is CASSRQTGTNYGYTF. In DNA, the CDR3 is TGTGCCAGCAGCCGACAAACAGGCACAAACTATGGCTACACCTTC. Filled out from reference TRBV3-1 and TRBJ1-2, the complete variable domain reads DTAVSQTPKYLVTQMGNDKSIKCEQNLGHDTMYWYKQDSKKFLKIMFSYNNKELIINETVPNRFSPKSPDKAHLNLHINSLELGDSAVYFCASSRQTGTNYGYTFGSGTRLTVV.

This sequence joins TRBV9 and TRBJ2-1, with 7 bases identical to TRBD2. This CDR3 has 15 amino acids. The ends lost 4 bases at V and 8 bases at J; junction bases unmatched: 12. The V gene's germline CDR1 is SGDLS and CDR2 YYNGEE. DNA for the CDR3: TGTGCCAGCAGCCCCCGAAGCGGGGATAGGGATGAGCAGTTCTTC. Translation: CASSPRSGDRDEQFF.

This clonotype occurred many times. The gene calls are TRBV7-2 and TRBJ1-5, with a possible D match to TRBD1 (5 bases). Germline CDR1 and CDR2: SGHTA and FQGNSA. Trimming took off 1 base at V and 7 bases at J, with 14 bases between the two ends. CDR3 length: 15 amino acids. The CDR3 loop is CASSLEARATQPQHF. CDR3 bases: TGTGCCAGCAGCTTAGAGGCCAGGGCTACGCAGCCCCAGCATTTT.

The chain links TRBV5-1 to TRBJ2-7; 8 nucleotides line up with TRBD2. V shed 6 bases, J shed 3 bases, and the junction held 14 bases outside the gene matches. Germline V CDR1 and CDR2: SGHRS, YFSETQ. There are 16 residues in the CDR3. CDR3 sequence: CASKPSTGGGNYEQYF. The CDR3 DNA follows: TGCGCCAGCAAACCTTCCACCGGGGGGGGCAACTACGAGCAGTACTTC.

This clonotype was detected many times. The chain recombines TRBV19 with TRBJ2-3; D unresolved. The CDR3 runs to 14 residues. Trimming left V 3 bases short and J 0 bases short, with 7 bases between. Germline values: CDR1 LNHDA, CDR2 SQIVND (reference sequence). CDR3 sequence: CASSIAGSTDTQYF. For the CDR3, the DNA is TGTGCCAGTAGTATCGCCGGGAGCACAGATACGCAGTATTTT.

Only a few counts were recorded for this clonotype. This chain connects TRBV19 to TRBJ2-3; D may correspond to TRBD1 or TRBD2 (5 bases each). The germline V gene has CDR1 LNHDA and CDR2 SQIVND (reference sequence). The CDR3 spans 15 residues. V was pared by 7 bases and J by 3 bases, with 17 bases between. The CDR3 is CASTPVGPVTDTQYF. The CDR3 region has the DNA TGTGCCAGTACCCCGGTGGGACCAGTTACAGATACGCAGTATTTT.

This clonotype was counted between two and nine times. This rearrangement joins TRBV20-1 to TRBJ2-7; TRBD2 matches at 9 bases. After removal of 0 bases from V and 2 bases from J, the junction contained 8 bases not matched to a gene. The CDR3 has 16 amino acids. The germline gives CDR1 DFQATT, CDR2 SNEGSKA (reference sequence). CDR3 in amino acids: CSARDPNSGSAYEQYF. CDR3 nucleotide sequence: TGCAGTGCTAGAGATCCCAATAGCGGGAGCGCCTACGAGCAGTACTTC.

This clonotype has a count of ten or more. The genes are TRBV7-9 and TRBJ2-1; no clear D gene. Between the trimmed V and J ends, which lost 1 base and 9 bases, there was a span of 10 bases. Germline loops: CDR1 SEHNR, CDR2 FQNEAQ (reference sequence). The CDR3 extends over 13 amino acids. This chain's CDR3 is CASSLVYGFEQFF. CDR3 DNA: TGTGCCAGCAGCTTAGTTTACGGGTTTGAGCAGTTCTTC.

J is TRBJ2-2 and V is TRBV19; D not resolved. The CDR3 loop spans 14 amino acids. Germline CDR1 is LNHDA and CDR2 is SQIVND (reference sequence). Trimming removed 3 bases at V and 6 bases at J, with 11 bases between. The CDR3 spells CASSMAPWAGELFF. CDR3 nucleotides: TGTGCCAGTAGTATGGCTCCTTGGGCCGGGGAGCTGTTTTTT.